The entry below gives a single T cell receptor beta chain sequence along with its context. All enrollees were about 18 to 89 years old and from 25 or so US areas. The data derive from a study of blood T cell repertoires in COVID-19. Study-wide context: The samples span acute and convalescent COVID-19 from the United States, Italy and Spain.

Produced via immunoSEQ multiplex PCR; TCRdb's table is partial and in-frame only. The table shows a few hundred thousand clones, with 80% to 90% occurring only once. This CDR3 has 15 amino acids. V lost 2 bases to trimming and J lost 1 base, with 14 bases between them. Germline V CDR1 and CDR2: GTSNPN, SVGIG (reference sequence). Sequenced: PBMCs or T cells enriched from blood (not recorded which). The gene calls are TRBV30 and TRBJ1-1; weak D call: TRBD1 (6 bases). This clonotype originated in a woman between 18 and 29 years old who had recovered from COVID-19. CDR3 nucleotides: TGTGCCTGGAGTCACCGCGGGGGGCAGAACACTGAAGCTTTCTTT. Protein product: CAWSHRGGQNTEAFF.